These T cell receptor beta chains were read from a single sample in a study of blood T cell repertoires in COVID-19. Clones were sequenced by immunoSEQ multiplex PCR, and TCRdb holds only the in-frame ones, with some missing. The table includes 70,000 or so clones, about 85% detected once. Sequenced input: peripheral blood. The receptors were sampled from a man between 65 and 85 years old with active COVID-19. The CDR3 runs from the conserved cysteine through the conserved F or W. The order of the fields is J gene, V gene, clone size, D gene, CDR3 DNA, CDR3 protein. The D gene is left open where the match is weak. Clone sizes are given selectively: once, few, many, or a class where the clone is expanded.

J gene: TRBJ2-7; V gene: TRBV5-1; clone size: .; D gene: .; CDR3 DNA: TGCGCCAGCAGCTTAGGGGGGGCGGTGTACGAGCAGTACTTC; CDR3 protein: CASSLGGAVYEQYF
J gene: TRBJ2-3; V gene: TRBV11-2; clone size: .; D gene: .; CDR3 DNA: TGTGCCAGCAGCTTGCGCAGCACAGATACGCAGTATTTT; CDR3 protein: CASSLRSTDTQYF
J gene: TRBJ2-6; V gene: TRBV5-1; clone size: .; D gene: .; CDR3 DNA: TGCGCCAGCAGCCACCGGTGGGCCTCTGGGGCCAACGTCCTGACTTTC; CDR3 protein: CASSHRWASGANVLTF
J gene: TRBJ2-2; V gene: TRBV3-1/TRBV3-2; clone size: .; D gene: TRBD1; CDR3 DNA: TGTGCCAGCAGCCAATCGGACAGGGGGCAGGTTAGCGGGAACACCGGGGAGCTGTTTTTT; CDR3 protein: CASSQSDRGQVSGNTGELFF
J gene: TRBJ1-1; V gene: TRBV10-3; clone size: .; D gene: .; CDR3 DNA: TGTGCCATCAGCGGGGGGCGCGACACTGAAGCTTTCTTT; CDR3 protein: CAISGGRDTEAFF
J gene: TRBJ2-1; V gene: TRBV15; clone size: .; D gene: .; CDR3 DNA: TGTGCCACCACCCCGGACAGATACAATGAGCAGTTCTTC; CDR3 protein: CATTPDRYNEQFF
J gene: TRBJ2-5; V gene: TRBV3-1/TRBV3-2; clone size: once; D gene: .; CDR3 DNA: TGTGCCAGCAGCCAAGGGGGTGGGGAGGAAGGTGAGGACCAAGAGACCCAGTACTTC; CDR3 protein: CASSQGGGEEGEDQETQYF
J gene: TRBJ2-3; V gene: TRBV28; clone size: .; D gene: .; CDR3 DNA: TGTGCCAGCAGTTTAGTCCTAGTTGGTGCAGATACGCAGTATTTT; CDR3 protein: CASSLVLVGADTQYF
J gene: TRBJ2-7; V gene: TRBV11-3; clone size: once; D gene: .; CDR3 DNA: TGTGCCAGCAGCCTGCGTTTGGGACTTCAGGGGCAGTACTTC; CDR3 protein: CASSLRLGLQGQYF
J gene: TRBJ2-5; V gene: TRBV6-5; clone size: .; D gene: .; CDR3 DNA: TGTGCCAGCACCCACTCGGAGACCCAGTACTTC; CDR3 protein: CASTHSETQYF
J gene: TRBJ2-2; V gene: TRBV4-2; clone size: .; D gene: .; CDR3 DNA: TGTGCCAGCAGCCCCGGGGCCGGGGAGCTGTTTTTT; CDR3 protein: CASSPGAGELFF
J gene: TRBJ2-3; V gene: TRBV7-2; clone size: .; D gene: .; CDR3 DNA: TGTGCCATCCCGCAGGGGGGAAGCACAGATACGCAGTATTTT; CDR3 protein: CAIPQGGSTDTQYF
J gene: TRBJ2-7; V gene: TRBV7-7; clone size: .; D gene: .; CDR3 DNA: TGTGCTAGCAGCTTAGTGGGCAGGGACTCCGAGCAGTACTTC; CDR3 protein: CASSLVGRDSEQYF
J gene: TRBJ1-1; V gene: TRBV5-1; clone size: once; D gene: .; CDR3 DNA: TGCGCCAGCAGCTTTCAGGGAAGAGAAGCTTTCTTT; CDR3 protein: CASSFQGREAFF
J gene: TRBJ2-1; V gene: TRBV24-1; clone size: once; D gene: .; CDR3 DNA: TGTGCCACCTCCGCGGGGGCCTCCTACAATGAGCAGTTCTTC; CDR3 protein: CATSAGASYNEQFF
J gene: TRBJ2-1; V gene: TRBV10-2; clone size: once; D gene: .; CDR3 DNA: TGCGCCAGCAGTGAATCCGCCCGGGGAGATGAGCAGTTCTTC; CDR3 protein: CASSESARGDEQFF
J gene: TRBJ2-7; V gene: TRBV6-6; clone size: .; D gene: TRBD1; CDR3 DNA: TGTGCCAGCAGCCCAGGACAGGGCGGGCAGTACTTC; CDR3 protein: CASSPGQGGQYF
J gene: TRBJ2-3; V gene: TRBV24-1; clone size: .; D gene: .; CDR3 DNA: TGTGCCACCAGTGTGGGGGCGACAGATACGCAGTATTTT; CDR3 protein: CATSVGATDTQYF
J gene: TRBJ2-2; V gene: TRBV5-4; clone size: .; D gene: TRBD1; CDR3 DNA: TGTGCCAGCAGCCCCGGACAGGGGGCGGACGGGGAGCTGTTTTTT; CDR3 protein: CASSPGQGADGELFF
J gene: TRBJ1-2; V gene: TRBV27; clone size: .; D gene: .; CDR3 DNA: TGTGCCAGCCAAAATAGGGGGGGCTATGGCTACACCTTC; CDR3 protein: CASQNRGGYGYTF
J gene: TRBJ1-2; V gene: TRBV9; clone size: .; D gene: TRBD1; CDR3 DNA: TGTGCCAGCAGCGTAGGTGGACAGGGGAGGGGTGGCTACACCTTC; CDR3 protein: CASSVGGQGRGGYTF
J gene: TRBJ2-7; V gene: TRBV5-6; clone size: .; D gene: TRBD1; CDR3 DNA: TGTGCCAGCAGCCAGGGGACAGGGGGCCGGGAGCAGTACTTC; CDR3 protein: CASSQGTGGREQYF
J gene: TRBJ2-3; V gene: TRBV28; clone size: .; D gene: .; CDR3 DNA: TGTGCCAGCAGTTTATGGGGGCCAGGGTCCACAGATACGCAGTATTTT; CDR3 protein: CASSLWGPGSTDTQYF
J gene: TRBJ2-7; V gene: TRBV24-1; clone size: once; D gene: .; CDR3 DNA: TGTGCCACCGCAGCCGGGGTCGGCCTCGAGCAGTACTTC; CDR3 protein: CATAAGVGLEQYF
J gene: TRBJ2-5; V gene: TRBV6-5; clone size: .; D gene: .; CDR3 DNA: TGTGCCAGCAGCCCCCGGGGGGCAGAGACCCAGTACTTC; CDR3 protein: CASSPRGAETQYF
J gene: TRBJ1-2; V gene: TRBV30; clone size: .; D gene: .; CDR3 DNA: TGTGCCTGGAGTGTCCTTCCCCGGGGCTACACCTTC; CDR3 protein: CAWSVLPRGYTF
J gene: TRBJ1-4; V gene: TRBV19; clone size: .; D gene: .; CDR3 DNA: TGTGCCAGTAGTATGCGGGATGCGGCTAATGAAAAACTGTTTTTT; CDR3 protein: CASSMRDAANEKLFF
J gene: TRBJ2-3; V gene: TRBV7-9; clone size: few; D gene: .; CDR3 DNA: TGTGCCAGCAGCTTAGTTCTCGGGGAAGGGCGTGCGCAGTATTTT; CDR3 protein: CASSLVLGEGRAQYF
J gene: TRBJ1-4; V gene: TRBV5-1; clone size: .; D gene: TRBD1; CDR3 DNA: TGCGCCAGCAGCCCCCAGGGACAGGGGGTTGAAAAACTGTTTTTT; CDR3 protein: CASSPQGQGVEKLFF
J gene: TRBJ2-5; V gene: TRBV24-1; clone size: .; D gene: TRBD2; CDR3 DNA: TGTGCCACCAGTAGCGGGACCAAAGAGACCCAGTACTTC; CDR3 protein: CATSSGTKETQYF
J gene: TRBJ2-2; V gene: TRBV7-3; clone size: few; D gene: TRBD2; CDR3 DNA: TGTGCCAGCAGCCCAGACCTGGGGGAGGGGACCGGGGAGCTGTTTTTT; CDR3 protein: CASSPDLGEGTGELFF
J gene: TRBJ2-5; V gene: TRBV2; clone size: .; D gene: TRBD1; CDR3 DNA: TGTGCCAGCAGCCCCGGACAGGGGGGCTCCCAGTACTTC; CDR3 protein: CASSPGQGGSQYF
J gene: TRBJ2-7; V gene: TRBV14; clone size: .; D gene: TRBD1; CDR3 DNA: TGTGCCAGCAGCCAGGCGAGGGGGCAGGGGGCGCGCGAGCAGTACTTC; CDR3 protein: CASSQARGQGAREQYF
J gene: TRBJ2-2; V gene: TRBV5-1; clone size: .; D gene: TRBD2; CDR3 DNA: TGCGCCAGCAGTCCTACTAGCGGCCCCTTACTGTTTTTT; CDR3 protein: CASSPTSGPLLFF
J gene: TRBJ2-1; V gene: TRBV6-4; clone size: .; D gene: .; CDR3 DNA: TGTGCCAGCAGCCCCCTCCCGGGGAATTACAATGAGCAGTTCTTC; CDR3 protein: CASSPLPGNYNEQFF
J gene: TRBJ2-1; V gene: TRBV19; clone size: .; D gene: .; CDR3 DNA: TGTGCCTCCAAGGAGGGGTTTGAGCAGTTCTTC; CDR3 protein: CASKEGFEQFF
J gene: TRBJ1-5; V gene: TRBV6-5; clone size: .; D gene: .; CDR3 DNA: TGTGCCAGCAGACCCCAGGGTCCCAACAATCAGCCCCAGCATTTT; CDR3 protein: CASRPQGPNNQPQHF
J gene: TRBJ2-3; V gene: TRBV1; clone size: .; D gene: .; CDR3 DNA: TGCACCAGCAGCCAAGATCGAGGGCTTTTTAGCACAGATACGCAGTATTTT; CDR3 protein: CTSSQDRGLFSTDTQYF
J gene: TRBJ1-2; V gene: TRBV5-3; clone size: .; D gene: TRBD1; CDR3 DNA: TGTGCCAGAAGCTCCACAGGGGGGCTCTATGGCTACACCTTC; CDR3 protein: CARSSTGGLYGYTF
J gene: TRBJ2-7; V gene: TRBV4-2; clone size: .; D gene: .; CDR3 DNA: TGTGCCAGCAGCCAAGCCCCCTCTAGAGAGCAGTACTTC; CDR3 protein: CASSQAPSREQYF
J gene: TRBJ2-5; V gene: TRBV7-3; clone size: .; D gene: TRBD2; CDR3 DNA: TGTGCCAGCAGCTTAGGTGGGACTAGTGGGGAGACCCAGTACTTC; CDR3 protein: CASSLGGTSGETQYF
J gene: TRBJ2-1; V gene: TRBV5-1; clone size: once; D gene: TRBD1; CDR3 DNA: TGCGCCAGCAGCGAACCGGGACAGGGGGCCTCAAGCTCCTACAATGAGCAGTTCTTC; CDR3 protein: CASSEPGQGASSSYNEQFF
J gene: TRBJ2-5; V gene: TRBV20-1; clone size: .; D gene: .; CDR3 DNA: TGCAGGGCAAATCACCAAGAGACCCAGTACTTC; CDR3 protein: CRANHQETQYF
J gene: TRBJ2-2; V gene: TRBV7-3; clone size: few; D gene: TRBD2; CDR3 DNA: TGTGCCAGCAGCCCACCCGGACTAGCGGGAGGGACCGGGGAGCTGTTTTTT; CDR3 protein: CASSPPGLAGGTGELFF
J gene: TRBJ2-5; V gene: TRBV5-6; clone size: .; D gene: TRBD2; CDR3 DNA: TGTGCCAGCAGCCCCGGACTAGCGGGAGCGTCGGAGACCCAGTACTTC; CDR3 protein: CASSPGLAGASETQYF
J gene: TRBJ1-1; V gene: TRBV12-3/TRBV12-4; clone size: .; D gene: .; CDR3 DNA: TGTGCCAGCAGTTTTCCTCCGAACACTGAAGCTTTCTTT; CDR3 protein: CASSFPPNTEAFF
J gene: TRBJ1-1; V gene: TRBV27; clone size: .; D gene: .; CDR3 DNA: TGTGCCAGCCAATCCGGCTGGGGGGGTGATACTGAAGCTTTCTTT; CDR3 protein: CASQSGWGGDTEAFF
J gene: TRBJ2-3; V gene: TRBV7-9; clone size: .; D gene: .; CDR3 DNA: TGTGCCAGCAGCTTATGGTTTGCGGATACGCAGTATTTT; CDR3 protein: CASSLWFADTQYF
J gene: TRBJ2-1; V gene: TRBV10-3; clone size: .; D gene: .; CDR3 DNA: TGTGCCATCAGTGAGTCCGGGTGGAATGAGCAGTTCTTC; CDR3 protein: CAISESGWNEQFF
J gene: TRBJ2-1; V gene: TRBV6-5; clone size: once; D gene: .; CDR3 DNA: TGTGCCAGCAGTTACCCAGGGCCGGGCAATGAGCAGTTCTTC; CDR3 protein: CASSYPGPGNEQFF
J gene: TRBJ1-3; V gene: TRBV5-4; clone size: .; D gene: .; CDR3 DNA: TGTGCCAGCAGCTTGGTCGGTCCGGGAAACACCATATATTTT; CDR3 protein: CASSLVGPGNTIYF
J gene: TRBJ1-1; V gene: TRBV28; clone size: .; D gene: .; CDR3 DNA: TGTGCCAGCAGTTTAGGCACCCGGTGGGGACACGCGAACACTGAAGCTTTCTTT; CDR3 protein: CASSLGTRWGHANTEAFF
J gene: TRBJ2-1; V gene: TRBV7-2; clone size: .; D gene: .; CDR3 DNA: TGTGCCAGCAGCTTCCGCGGGTACCCCTACAATGAGCAGTTCTTC; CDR3 protein: CASSFRGYPYNEQFF
J gene: TRBJ1-4; V gene: TRBV27; clone size: .; D gene: .; CDR3 DNA: TGTGCCAGCAGTGCAGACCGGGGGGGGAATGGTGAAAAACTGTTTTTT; CDR3 protein: CASSADRGGNGEKLFF
J gene: TRBJ2-1; V gene: TRBV19; clone size: .; D gene: TRBD2; CDR3 DNA: TGTGCCAGTAGGACTAGCGGGAGGGGCTCCTACAATGAGCAGTTCTTC; CDR3 protein: CASRTSGRGSYNEQFF
J gene: TRBJ2-1; V gene: TRBV5-1; clone size: .; D gene: TRBD1; CDR3 DNA: TGCGCCAGCAGCCCACCGACAGGGTGGGATGAGCAGTTCTTC; CDR3 protein: CASSPPTGWDEQFF
J gene: TRBJ2-2; V gene: TRBV5-4; clone size: .; D gene: TRBD2; CDR3 DNA: TGTGCCAGCAGCTGGGGGGTCGGCGGGAGGGTTTCGACCGGGGAGCTGTTTTTT; CDR3 protein: CASSWGVGGRVSTGELFF